Listed here are 19 T cell receptor beta chains from one sample, sequenced in a study of T cell repertoires in cytomegalovirus infection. TCRdb fed the reads into MiXCR, producing one record per CDR3 protein. The table records roughly 920,000 distinct CDR3 sequences, roughly 30% of them present only once. Their recognized antigens are unknown. The specimen comprised cultured CD8+ T cells from PBMCs, sampled from culture after CMV antigen stimulation. These receptors all come from a human donor in good health (CMV status not recorded). Some clones in this sample may be carry-over from other donors' samples.

CDR3 nucleotide sequence: TGTGCCAGCAGCTACGAAGTTAATGAGCAGTTCTTC. Protein sequence: CASSYEVNEQFF. The gene calls are TRBV7-3 and TRBJ2-1; D not resolved. V was cut by 4 bases and J by 7 bases, with 8 bases left in between. This CDR3 has 12 residues. Per the germline V gene, CDR1 is SGHTA and CDR2 is FQGTGA.

This clonotype was observed a few times. The V gene is TRBV7-9, the J gene TRBJ1-2; no firm D call. CDR1 is SEHNR, CDR2 FQNEAQ, per germline (reference sequence). The length of the CDR3 is 15 residues. Deletions cut 5 bases from V and 0 bases from J, with 13 bases between. The CDR3 reads CASSPAQTPNYGYTF. CDR3 sequence (DNA): TGTGCCAGCAGCCCAGCCCAGACCCCTAACTATGGCTACACCTTC.

The V call is TRBV6-5, the J call TRBJ1-2, with 12 bases aligning to TRBD1. There are 14 residues in the CDR3. Germline trimming cut 6 bases from V and 7 bases from J; bases unmatched to any gene: 6. The germline V gene encodes CDR1 MNHEY and CDR2 SVGAGI. DNA of the CDR3: TGTGCCAGCAGAAGAGGGACAGGGGGCGGTGGCTACACCTTC. Translated, it gives CASRRGTGGGGYTF.

Comment on this clonotype: Its ends do not fully match the called genes, so a read error is possible. V gene TRBV10-3 combines with J gene TRBJ1-4, with 11 bases lining up with TRBD1. The CDR3 has 16 residues. Germline assignment: CDR1 ENHRY and CDR2 SYGVKD. The CDR3 DNA sequence: TGTGCCATCAGAATCCGGGACAGGGGGGCACGTGAAAAACCGTTTTTT. Residues: CAIRIRDRGAREKPFF.

This clonotype was observed a single time. CDR3 protein: CASRMTGALGGGELFF. In nucleotides, the CDR3 is TGTGCCAGCAGGATGACAGGCGCTCTCGGGGGCGGGGAGCTGTTTTTT. The chain is built from TRBV27 and TRBJ2-2; perhaps D is TRBD1 or TRBD2 (6 bases each). This CDR3 region has 16 residues. Germline CDR1 is MNHEY and CDR2 is SMNVEV (reference sequence). The ends were cut back, 6 bases at V and 7 bases at J, with 21 bases in the middle.

This chain links TRBV11-3 with TRBJ2-5, with TRBD1 matching 8 bases. Losses at the gene ends were 1 base for V and 5 bases for J; bases not matched to a gene: 6. The CDR3 is 15 amino acids. CDR1 and CDR2 (germline): SGHNT, YENEEA. The CDR3 sequence is CASSLASGGWETQYF. The CDR3 DNA sequence: TGTGCCAGCAGCTTAGCGTCAGGGGGCTGGGAGACCCAGTACTTC. The entire variable domain, with the rest obtained from reference TRBV11-3 and TRBJ2-5, is as follows: EAGVVQSPRYKIIEKKQPVAFWCNPISGHNTLYWYLQNLGQGPELLIRYENEEAVDDSQLPKDRFSAERLKGVDSTLKIQPAELGDSAVYLCASSLASGGWETQYFGPGTRLLVL.

A note on this clonotype: A much larger clonotype is one base distant, so this may be a read error. This sequence joins TRBV7-6 and TRBJ2-3; D not certain. Germline lookup yields CDR1 SGHVS and CDR2 FNYEAQ. CDR3 size: 13 residues. The chain's CDR3 is CVSSLGPQGGQYF. The CDR3 DNA follows: TGTGTCAGCAGCTTAGGTCCTCAAGGTGGGCAGTATTTT.

This clonotype has ten or more counts. The chain uses TRBV25-1 and TRBJ2-1, with D possibly called TRBD1 or TRBD2 (5 bases each). Germline values: CDR1 MGHDK, CDR2 SYGVNS. This CDR3 has 17 amino acids. V shed 3 bases and J shed 7 bases, with 22 bases lying between them. The CDR3, as DNA: TGTGCCAGCAGTGATCCTTCAGGGAAAGAACGAGGGAATGAGCAGTTCTTC. It translates to CASSDPSGKERGNEQFF.

This clonotype was counted at least ten times. The chain carries TRBV7-6 and TRBJ1-2, with 8 bases matching TRBD1. The CDR3 contains 14 residues. Unmatched junction bases numbered 5, after V lost 1 base and J lost 7 bases. Germline V gives CDR1 SGHVS, CDR2 FNYEAQ. In DNA form, the CDR3 reads TGTGCCAGCAGCTTAGGACAGGGGTTAGGTGGCTACACCTTC. Translating it yields CASSLGQGLGGYTF.

This clonotype was found a few times. The chain combines TRBV12-3 or TRBV12-4 with TRBJ2-3; 10 bases agree with TRBD2. The V gene end was trimmed by 7 bases and the J gene end by 2 bases; junction bases not matched to a gene: 6. CDR3 length: 15 residues. CDR3 nucleotides: TGTGCCAGCACCCAGAGCGGGGGGGTCACAGATACGCAGTATTTT. Protein: CASTQSGGVTDTQYF.

The sample holds a few counts of this clonotype. The chain couples TRBV20-1 to TRBJ1-5; possible D gene TRBD1, 5 bases. The CDR3 runs to 16 residues. The V end lost 6 bases, the J end lost 0 bases, and 18 bases lay between the germline ends. Looked up from germline, CDR1 is DFQATT and CDR2 is SNEGSKA (reference sequence). DNA of the CDR3: TGCAGTGCAAACAGGTACACTTGGTATAGCAATCAGCCCCAGCATTTT. This encodes CSANRYTWYSNQPQHF.

This clonotype was detected only a few times. This sequence joins TRBV23-1 and TRBJ2-4; D ambiguous. Being an ORF, TRBV23-1 has a function that is uncertain. V lost 8 bases to trimming and J lost 0 bases, with 14 bases between them. The CDR3 runs to 15 residues. The CDR3 bases are TGCGCCAGCGGGCATTCTGCAGTAGCCAAAAACATTCAGTACTTC. This sequence encodes CASGHSAVAKNIQYF.

This clonotype showed up many times. This chain links TRBV19 with TRBJ1-5; D gene unclear. The CDR3 consists of 17 residues. Germline values: CDR1 LNHDA, CDR2 SQIVND (reference sequence). V was clipped by 3 bases and J by 2 bases, with 17 bases between them. The CDR3 loop reads CASSISSGVMGNQPQHF. CDR3 DNA sequence: TGTGCCAGTAGTATTTCCTCAGGAGTTATGGGCAATCAGCCCCAGCATTTT. The full variable domain, rest sourced from reference TRBV19 and TRBJ1-5, is DGGITQSPKYLFRKEGQNVTLSCEQNLNHDAMYWYRQDPGQGLRLIYYSQIVNDFQKGDIAEGYSVSREKKESFPLTVTSAQKNPTAFYLCASSISSGVMGNQPQHFGDGTRLSIL.

This clonotype appeared a few times. V gene TRBV6-5 combines with J gene TRBJ2-2; perhaps TRBD2 as D (6 bases). V lost 2 bases and J lost 3, with 10 bases in between. From germline, CDR1 is MNHEY and CDR2 SVGAGI. This CDR3 comprises 15 residues. For the CDR3, the DNA is TGTGCCAGCAGTTACGCGGCGGGGTACACCGGGGAGCTGTTTTTT. Amino acid sequence: CASSYAAGYTGELFF.

V is TRBV11-2 and J is TRBJ2-2; 7 nucleotides align to TRBD1. Germline CDR1 is SGHAT and CDR2 is FQNNGV. The J segment lost 0 bases and the V segment lost 5 bases, leaving 6 bases of the junction unmatched. This CDR3 contains 16 residues. The CDR3 loop is CASSEPGTANTGELFF. As DNA, the CDR3 is TGTGCCAGCAGCGAACCCGGGACAGCGAACACCGGGGAGCTGTTTTTT.

This clonotype was recorded at least ten times. The chain is built from TRBV7-2 and TRBJ2-7, with D tentatively TRBD1 (6 bases). The CDR3 length is 15 residues. The V gene lost 1 base and the J gene lost 3 bases, with 13 bases spanning the gap. Germline CDR1 is SGHTA and CDR2 is FQGNSA. The CDR3 coding sequence is TGTGCCAGCAGCTTAGGCCAGGGGCGCATCTACGAGCAGTACGTC. It translates to CASSLGQGRIYEQYV.

V is TRBV7-9 and J is TRBJ1-1; TRBD1 is a possible D gene (5 bases). Germline CDR1 SEHNR, CDR2 FQNEAQ (reference sequence). This CDR3 spans 14 amino acids. V gave up 1 base and J gave up 8 bases, with 14 bases separating them. This CDR3 reads CASSLEMAGPEAFF. DNA for the CDR3: TGTGCCAGCAGCTTAGAGATGGCAGGGCCCGAAGCTTTCTTT.

This clonotype was observed a single time. The V call is TRBV9, the J call TRBJ2-1; possibly TRBD2 for D (6 bases). V was pared by 3 bases and J by 7 bases, with 17 bases between. The CDR3 extends over 15 amino acids. Germline CDR1 and CDR2: SGDLS and YYNGEE. This CDR3 is CASSDPSEGRNEQFF. As DNA, the CDR3 is TGTGCCAGCAGCGATCCTAGCGAGGGTCGGAATGAGCAGTTCTTC.

V usage is TRBV10-3 and J usage is TRBJ2-3, with 13 bases that match TRBD2. The V and J ends lost 0 bases and 7 bases, in that order; junction bases with no gene match: 7. The CDR3 extends over 17 amino acids. Germline assignment: CDR1 ENHRY and CDR2 SYGVKD. CDR3 sequence (DNA): TGTGCCATCAGTGAGTCTTCCGGGACTAGCGGGGCACATACGCAGTATTTT. This sequence encodes CAISESSGTSGAHTQYF.